The rows below give T cell receptor beta chains drawn from one sample of a study of blood T cell repertoires in COVID-19. Sequenced by immunoSEQ multiplex PCR; TCRdb stores in-frame clones only, minus some. There are about 240,000 clones in the sample; around 89% occur only once, and roughly 9% lies in the top ten. The sample comprised PBMCs or T cells enriched from blood (not recorded which). The origin of the receptors is a man aged 35 to 55 who had recovered from COVID-19. The CDR3 runs from the conserved cysteine through the conserved F or W. The D gene is left open where the match is weak. Clone size appears in some rows only: once, few, many, or a class for an expanded clone.

>TRBJ2-7|TRBD1|TRBV6-5|.
CASRKGQGMYEQYF
TGTGCCAGCAGGAAGGGACAGGGTATGTACGAGCAGTACTTC
>TRBJ2-5|TRBD2|TRBV6-2/TRBV6-3|many
CASSYPTSGSSRQETQYF
TGTGCCAGCAGTTACCCGACTAGCGGGAGTAGTCGTCAAGAGACCCAGTACTTC
>TRBJ2-7|TRBD1|TRBV29-1|.
CSVSIPGQNYEQYF
TGCAGCGTCTCCATCCCGGGACAGAACTACGAGCAGTACTTC
>TRBJ2-2|TRBD1|TRBV15|.
CATSRVGSGTGVTGELFF
TGTGCCACCAGCAGAGTGGGAAGTGGGACAGGGGTCACCGGGGAGCTGTTTTTT
>TRBJ2-2|TRBD1|TRBV5-1|few
CASSPYRGGAGELFF
TGCGCCAGCAGCCCTTACAGGGGTGGGGCCGGGGAGCTGTTTTTT
>TRBJ2-2|TRBD1|TRBV5-5|few
CASSLGTGGLSGELFF
TGTGCCAGCAGCTTGGGGACAGGGGGCTTATCCGGGGAGCTGTTTTTT
>TRBJ2-2|.|TRBV18|.
CASSPPTGLLNTGELFF
TGTGCCAGCTCACCACCGACCGGACTCCTGAACACCGGGGAGCTGTTTTTT
>TRBJ2-5|TRBD2|TRBV6-1|.
CASSELAGEGETQYF
TGTGCCAGCAGTGAGCTAGCGGGAGAGGGGGAGACCCAGTACTTC
>TRBJ2-5|.|TRBV12-3/TRBV12-4|.
CASRFSETQYF
TGTGCCAGCAGGTTTAGTGAGACCCAGTACTTC
>TRBJ1-1|TRBD1|TRBV6-2/TRBV6-3|.
CASSQRTGTTEAFF
TGTGCCAGCAGCCAACGGACAGGGACAACTGAAGCTTTCTTT
>TRBJ1-3|.|TRBV14|.
CASSQSGRGAGNTIYF
TGTGCCAGCAGCCAATCGGGGCGCGGGGCCGGAAACACCATATATTTT
>TRBJ2-7|.|TRBV6-5|.
CASSYYVGPSVAEQYF
TGTGCCAGCAGTTACTACGTCGGGCCCTCCGTAGCGGAGCAGTACTTC
>TRBJ1-2|TRBD1|TRBV11-2|.
CASSPGTGPLGSGYTF
TGTGCCAGCAGCCCCGGGACAGGCCCCCTCGGCAGTGGCTACACCTTC
>TRBJ1-4|TRBD1|TRBV11-2|.
CASSWTGGSEKLFF
TGTGCCAGCAGCTGGACAGGGGGCAGTGAAAAACTGTTTTTT
>TRBJ1-2|.|TRBV6-5|.
CASSYSNTGLYGYTF
TGTGCCAGCAGTTACTCGAATACAGGGCTCTATGGCTACACCTTC
>TRBJ1-5|.|TRBV28|.
CASSFGGILGEEGNQPQHF
TGTGCCAGCAGTTTTGGGGGAATTTTGGGGGAGGAGGGCAATCAGCCCCAGCATTTT
>TRBJ1-1|.|TRBV11-2|.
CASSLLGAVNTEAFF
TGTGCCAGCAGCTTACTTGGGGCTGTGAACACTGAAGCTTTCTTT
>TRBJ1-2|.|TRBV5-1|.
CASSLEAATYGYTF
TGCGCCAGCAGCTTGGAGGCAGCGACCTATGGCTACACCTTC
>TRBJ2-5|TRBD1|TRBV19|once
CASSRDREETQYF
TGTGCCAGTAGTAGGGACAGGGAAGAGACCCAGTACTTC
>TRBJ2-1|TRBD1|TRBV5-1|.
CASSFSGGVPNEQFF
TGCGCCAGCAGCTTTTCAGGGGGCGTCCCCAATGAGCAGTTCTTC
>TRBJ1-1|.|TRBV5-4|.
CASSWGMEAMNTEAFF
TGTGCCAGCAGCTGGGGAATGGAGGCCATGAACACTGAAGCTTTCTTT
>TRBJ2-1|.|TRBV19|.
CASSTATDWYEQFF
TGTGCCAGTAGTACCGCGACAGACTGGTATGAGCAGTTCTTC
>TRBJ2-1|.|TRBV7-9|.
CASSQNRDYNEQFF
TGTGCCAGCAGCCAAAACAGGGACTACAATGAGCAGTTCTTC
>TRBJ2-7|TRBD2|TRBV7-3|.
CASSLGLAGGVGEQYF
TGTGCCAGCAGCTTAGGACTAGCGGGAGGTGTGGGCGAGCAGTACTTC
>TRBJ1-1|.|TRBV13|.
CASSFGDTEAFF
TGTGCCAGCAGCTTCGGAGACACTGAAGCTTTCTTT
>TRBJ2-3|TRBD2|TRBV10-1|.
CASSESAGGQDTQYF
TGCGCCAGCAGTGAGTCGGCGGGAGGGCAAGATACGCAGTATTTT
>TRBJ2-7|.|TRBV5-1|.
CASRGSYEQYF
TGCGCCAGCCGGGGCTCCTACGAGCAGTACTTC
>TRBJ2-7|TRBD1|TRBV28|.
CASSIGFAGGRYEQYF
TGTGCCAGCAGTATCGGTTTCGCAGGGGGAAGGTACGAGCAGTACTTC
>TRBJ1-1|TRBD1|TRBV19|.
CASSVYRTGENTEAFF
TGTGCCAGTAGTGTATACCGGACAGGGGAGAACACTGAAGCTTTCTTT
>TRBJ1-5|.|TRBV6-8|.
CASSSNRHRYSNQPQHF
TGTGCCAGCAGTTCCAATCGACACCGCTATAGCAATCAGCCCCAGCATTTT
>TRBJ2-3|TRBD2|TRBV7-9|.
CASSRLAGDTDTQYF
TGTGCCAGCAGCAGACTAGCGGGGGACACAGATACGCAGTATTTT
>TRBJ2-2|.|TRBV7-9|.
CASSFYRLLNKNTGELFF
TGTGCCAGCAGCTTTTACAGGCTCCTTAATAAGAACACCGGGGAGCTGTTTTTT
>TRBJ2-5|.|TRBV10-1|once
CASSESQGLRQETQYF
TGCGCCAGCAGTGAGTCCCAAGGACTAAGACAAGAGACCCAGTACTTC
>TRBJ1-2|.|TRBV13|few
CASRADNYGYTF
TGTGCCAGCAGAGCGGATAACTATGGCTACACCTTC
>TRBJ2-5|TRBD1|TRBV2|.
CASSDGTGFVQETQYF
TGTGCCAGCAGTGACGGGACAGGCTTCGTTCAAGAGACCCAGTACTTC
>TRBJ2-5|TRBD2|TRBV5-4|.
CASSLPLAGGSETQYF
TGTGCCAGCAGCTTGCCCCTAGCGGGAGGGTCCGAGACCCAGTACTTC
>TRBJ1-2|TRBD1|TRBV10-1|.
CASSQDRAYGYTF
TGCGCCAGCAGTCAGGACAGGGCGTATGGCTACACCTTC
>TRBJ1-2|.|TRBV29-1|once
CSVVSGGLGYTF
TGCAGCGTTGTATCGGGGGGCTTGGGCTACACCTTC
>TRBJ2-6|TRBD1|TRBV7-9|.
CASSKARVLPGQERSGANVLTF
TGTGCCAGCAGCAAGGCGCGAGTCCTACCGGGACAGGAGCGCTCTGGGGCCAACGTCCTGACTTTC
>TRBJ1-5|.|TRBV2|.
CASSEGGQGSLVF
TGTGCCAGCAGTGAAGGGGGACAAGGTAGTTTGGTCTTT
>TRBJ2-7|TRBD1|TRBV3-1/TRBV3-2|.
CASSHWDRPSYEQYF
TGTGCCAGCAGCCACTGGGACAGGCCCTCCTACGAGCAGTACTTC
>TRBJ2-3|TRBD2|TRBV7-2|few
CASSLALWGSPGGLNTQYF
TGTGCCAGCAGCTTAGCGCTCTGGGGCTCGCCGGGAGGGCTTAATACGCAGTATTTT
>TRBJ2-1|TRBD2|TRBV11-2|once
CASSLSAGGANEQFF
TGTGCCAGCAGCTTAAGTGCCGGGGGGGCCAATGAGCAGTTCTTC
>TRBJ2-1|.|TRBV5-4|.
CASSHTTGTYNEQFF
TGTGCCAGCAGCCACACCACCGGGACCTACAATGAGCAGTTCTTC
>TRBJ2-7|TRBD1|TRBV5-1|.
CASMGQAPEQYF
TGCGCCAGCATGGGACAGGCTCCCGAGCAGTACTTC
>TRBJ1-1|TRBD1|TRBV27|.
CASSHPTGGAFTEAFF
TGTGCCAGCAGTCATCCGACAGGGGGCGCGTTCACTGAAGCTTTCTTT
>TRBJ2-5|.|TRBV27|.
CASSLGGAGETQYF
TGTGCCAGCAGTTTAGGTGGGGCCGGAGAGACCCAGTACTTC
>TRBJ1-3|.|TRBV6-5|.
CASSSQQGHTIYF
TGTGCCAGCAGTTCACAACAGGGACACACCATATATTTT
>TRBJ2-2|TRBD1|TRBV7-2|.
CASSFRTGVTTGELFF
TGTGCCAGCAGCTTCCGGACAGGGGTGACCACCGGGGAGCTGTTTTTT
>TRBJ2-1|TRBD2|TRBV18|.
CASSPLAGGSYNEQFF
TGTGCCAGCTCACCGCTAGCGGGAGGGTCATACAATGAGCAGTTCTTC
>TRBJ2-2|.|TRBV5-5|once
CASSLVPDSNTGELFF
TGTGCCAGCAGCTTGGTTCCAGATTCGAACACCGGGGAGCTGTTTTTT
>TRBJ1-3|.|TRBV3-1/TRBV3-2|.
CASRNDGGISGNTIYF
TGTGCCAGCAGGAATGATGGGGGGATCTCTGGAAACACCATATATTTT
>TRBJ2-1|.|TRBV19|.
CASSILSGDSGEQFF
TGTGCCAGTAGTATCCTATCGGGGGACAGCGGTGAGCAGTTCTTC
>TRBJ1-4|.|TRBV18|.
CASSTRNEKLFF
TGTGCCAGCTCCACCAGGAATGAAAAACTGTTTTTT
>TRBJ1-1|TRBD1|TRBV19|.
CASSILYRDSNTEAFF
TGTGCCAGTAGTATCTTGTACCGGGACAGTAACACTGAAGCTTTCTTT
>TRBJ2-7|.|TRBV6-5|.
CASSSPGRGAYEQYF
TGTGCCAGCAGTTCGCCCGGCCGCGGGGCCTACGAGCAGTACTTC
>TRBJ1-4|.|TRBV28|.
CASSSGANEKLFF
TGTGCCAGCAGTTCAGGGGCTAATGAAAAACTGTTTTTT
>TRBJ2-7|.|TRBV28|few
CASSFGSAYYEQYF
TGTGCCAGCAGTTTCGGCAGCGCCTACTACGAGCAGTACTTC